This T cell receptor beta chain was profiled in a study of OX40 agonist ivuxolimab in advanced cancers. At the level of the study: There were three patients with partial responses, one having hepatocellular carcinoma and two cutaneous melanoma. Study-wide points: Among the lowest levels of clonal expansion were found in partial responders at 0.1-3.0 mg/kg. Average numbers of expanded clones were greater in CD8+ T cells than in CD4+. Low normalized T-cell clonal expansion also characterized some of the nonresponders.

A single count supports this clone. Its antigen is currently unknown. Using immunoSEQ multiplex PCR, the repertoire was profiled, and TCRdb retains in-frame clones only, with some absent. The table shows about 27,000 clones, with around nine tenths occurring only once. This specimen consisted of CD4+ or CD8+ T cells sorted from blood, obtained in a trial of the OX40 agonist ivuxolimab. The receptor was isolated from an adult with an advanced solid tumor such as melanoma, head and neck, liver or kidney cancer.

The CDR3 loop is CSVPWGDTQYF. The CDR3 DNA sequence: TGCAGCGTCCCATGGGGGGATACGCAGTATTTT. The V and J genes are TRBV29-1 and TRBJ2-3; perhaps D is TRBD1 or TRBD2 (5 bases each). Germline values: CDR1 SQVTM, CDR2 ANQGSEA. Between the trimmed V and J ends, which lost 6 bases and 6 bases, there was a span of 10 bases. The CDR3 has 11 residues.